The source of this T cell receptor (beta chain) is a study of T cell responses to AZD1222 COVID-19 vaccine. This clone was seen more than once but under ten times. Using immunoSEQ multiplex PCR, the repertoire was profiled, and TCRdb retains in-frame clones only, with some absent. The table records approximately 70,000 clones, roughly 85% of them present only once. The CDR3 loop spans 16 amino acids. Looked up from germline, CDR1 is MRHNA and CDR2 is SNTAGT. The V and J ends lost 7 bases and 0 bases, in that order; junction bases with no gene match: 9. The TCR sequence derives from an adult in good health. V gene TRBV6-4 combines with J gene TRBJ2-1; 7 positions match TRBD2. Here the sequenced sample was peripheral blood, taken on day 0 of AZD1222 vaccination. The CDR3 region is CASIVPGLCSYNEQFF. The DNA for the CDR3 is TGTGCCAGCATTGTTCCGGGACTATGCTCCTACAATGAGCAGTTCTTC.